The clone carrying this T cell receptor (beta chain) was recorded a few times. Its antigen is unknown. The data stem from a study of yellow fever vaccine responses in identical twins. Broader study findings: Vaccine-induced T cell responses in twins were reportedly observed to appear partly convergent, partly personalized.

Germline CDR1 and CDR2: SGHDT and YYEEEE. The CDR3 covers 13 residues. V was shortened by 6 bases and J by 3 bases, with 13 bases between the two germline ends. TCRdb re-called the RT-PCR reads through MiXCR, storing one row per CDR3 protein. This sample has around 20,000 distinct CDR3 sequences; nearly 70% occur once, and the top ten carry roughly 2.2%. This chain links TRBV5-6 with TRBJ2-7; D is perhaps TRBD1 or TRBD2 (5 bases each). The sequence derives from a woman aged 18 to 35 who received the yellow fever vaccine. Here the sequenced sample was T cells from blood (PBMCs), unsorted or a sorted subset (not recorded which), taken before or after yellow fever vaccination (not recorded which). The DNA of the CDR3 is TGTGCCAGCAACCTTGGGACCTACTACGAGCAGTACTTC. Translated: CASNLGTYYEQYF. Variable domain in full (rest from reference TRBV5-6 and TRBJ2-7): DAGVTQSPTHLIKTRGQQVTLRCSPKSGHDTVSWYQQALGQGPQFIFQYYEEEERQRGNFPDRFSGHQFPNYSSELNVNALLLGDSALYLCASNLGTYYEQYFGPGTRLTVT.